One sample yielded the 30 T cell receptor beta chains listed below, sequenced in a study of blood T cell repertoires in COVID-19. Only in-frame clones appear in the TCRdb table, and some are missing; sequencing was by immunoSEQ multiplex PCR. The repertoire holds about 400,000 clones, with roughly 86% as singletons. The source material was PBMCs or T cells enriched from blood (not recorded which). Every receptor here comes from a woman in her 30s who had recovered from COVID-19.

The V call is TRBV2, the J call TRBJ1-2; unclear D gene. CDR1 SNHLY and CDR2 FYNNEI come from the germline V gene. The V end lost 4 bases, the J end lost 6 bases, and 9 bases lay between the germline ends. The CDR3 extends over 12 amino acids. Written as DNA, the CDR3 is TGTGCCAGCAGTGTAACGGTAGATGGCTACACCTTC. Its translation: CASSVTVDGYTF.

The chain has TRBV5-4 and TRBJ2-2; 11 positions match TRBD1. J lost 5 bases, V lost 5 bases, and 8 bases had no gene match. The germline V gene has CDR1 SGHNT and CDR2 YYREEE (reference sequence). The CDR3 totals 16 residues. DNA for the CDR3: TGTGCCAGCAGTTTTAGGACAGGGGGCAGGACCGGGGAGCTGTTTTTT. Its translation: CASSFRTGGRTGELFF.

The chain joins TRBV30 to TRBJ2-5, with TRBD2 identical over 9 bases. The CDR3 consists of 15 residues. V shed 3 bases, J shed 5 bases, and the junction held 10 bases outside the gene matches. Germline V gene sequence: CDR1 GTSNPN, CDR2 SVGIG (reference sequence). In DNA form, the CDR3 reads TGTGCCTGGAGGGTAGCCGGGACTAGCTATGAGACCCAGTACTTC. Translated: CAWRVAGTSYETQYF.

The V call is TRBV29-1, the J call TRBJ1-1; D ambiguous. The CDR3 sequence is 10 residues long. V lost 5 bases to trimming and J lost 7 bases, with 8 bases between them. Germline V lookup: CDR1 SQVTM, CDR2 ANQGSEA. In nucleotides, the CDR3 is TGCAGCGTTAAGCTGCTTGAAGCTTTCTTT. Translated, it gives CSVKLLEAFF.

The chain recombines TRBV9 with TRBJ1-1, with D possibly matching TRBD1 (6 bases). The CDR3 covers 15 residues. V dropped 7 bases and J dropped 8 bases, with 24 bases sitting between them. The V gene's germline CDR1 is SGDLS and CDR2 YYNGEE. CDR3: CASGGSGDGGSEAFF. The CDR3 DNA reads TGTGCCAGCGGAGGATCAGGGGACGGTGGTTCGGAAGCTTTCTTT.

V usage is TRBV6-5 and J usage is TRBJ1-2; 8 bases map to TRBD1. Germline CDR1 MNHEY, CDR2 SVGAGI. With V trimmed by 5 bases and J by 4 bases, 6 bases remained unmatched. The CDR3 runs to 14 residues. The CDR3 reads CASSTRDRIYGYTF. CDR3 DNA: TGTGCCAGCAGTACCCGGGACAGGATCTATGGCTACACCTTC.

V is TRBV13 and J is TRBJ1-1; D gene unclear. V was shortened by 1 base and J by 1 base, with 4 bases between the two germline ends. Germline assignment: CDR1 PRHDT and CDR2 FYEKMQ (reference sequence). The CDR3 is made up of 13 amino acids. CDR3 loop: CASSLVQNTEAFF. The CDR3 coding sequence is TGTGCCAGCAGCTTAGTACAGAACACTGAAGCTTTCTTT.

The chain links TRBV7-9 to TRBJ2-1; 11 bases align to TRBD2. CDR1 and CDR2 (germline): SEHNR, FQNEAQ (reference sequence). The CDR3 is 14 residues long. Germline trimming cut 7 bases from V and 8 bases from J; bases unmatched to any gene: 7. CDR3 nucleotides: TGTGCCAGCAAGGCTAGCGGGGGGATTGATGAGCAGTTCTTC. Its translation is CASKASGGIDEQFF.

In this sample, this clone turned up once. The rearrangement uses TRBV12-5 and TRBJ1-2; D is uncertain. Germline CDR1 reads LGHNT; CDR2 reads FRNRAP. Trimming pared 4 bases from V and 0 bases from J, leaving 15 bases between. The CDR3 has 16 residues. The CDR3 DNA sequence: TGTGCTAGTGGTTCAAATTCCGGGATTACTAACTATGGCTACACCTTC. Its translation: CASGSNSGITNYGYTF.

The rearrangement links TRBV30 to TRBJ2-7, with 8 bases lining up with TRBD2. CDR1 and CDR2 (germline): GTSNPN, SVGIG (reference sequence). The ends lost 8 bases at V and 4 bases at J; junction bases unmatched: 10. The CDR3 sequence is 13 residues long. CDR3 protein: CARKVAGRYEQYF. Here the CDR3 DNA reads TGTGCCCGGAAGGTAGCGGGAAGGTACGAGCAGTACTTC.

The J gene is TRBJ1-4, the V gene TRBV7-8; D is perhaps TRBD1 (5 bases). The CDR3 is 16 amino acids. Germline V CDR1 and CDR2: SGHVS, FQNEAQ. Between the trimmed V and J ends, which lost 5 bases and 2 bases, there was a span of 15 bases. This CDR3 reads CASSPALEGTNEKLFF. The CDR3 DNA sequence: TGTGCCAGCAGCCCGGCTTTGGAGGGGACTAATGAAAAACTGTTTTTT.

The chain combines TRBV19 with TRBJ2-7; TRBD2 is a possible D gene (6 bases). Trimming shortened V by 4 bases and J by 2 bases, and 12 bases separated the two germline ends. The CDR3 has 14 amino acids. Germline CDR1 LNHDA, CDR2 SQIVND (reference sequence). The CDR3 nucleotides read TGTGCCAGTAGTAGAGTGGGAGGACCCTACGAGCAGTACTTC. Translating gives CASSRVGGPYEQYF.

The V and J genes are TRBV6-5 and TRBJ2-1, with TRBD2 matching 10 bases. Trimming cost V 5 bases and J 7 bases; bases outside gene matches: 8. Per germline, CDR1 MNHEY and CDR2 SVGAGI. The CDR3 is made up of 15 amino acids. CDR3 bases: TGTGCCAGCAGTCTAGCGGGAGCAATCGTAAATGAGCAGTTCTTC. It codes for CASSLAGAIVNEQFF.

The chain's CDR3 is CASIPHQAPPTVGSEKLFF. The CDR3 DNA is TGCGCCAGCATCCCCCATCAGGCTCCTCCGACAGTGGGCTCTGAAAAACTGTTTTTT. The chain recombines TRBV5-1 with TRBJ1-4, with D perhaps matching TRBD1 (5 bases). V was pared by 6 bases and J by 7 bases, with 31 bases between. The CDR3 contains 19 residues. Germline loops: CDR1 SGHRS, CDR2 YFSETQ.

V and J are TRBV7-9 and TRBJ2-1; 7 nucleotides agree with TRBD2. CDR3 length: 17 amino acids. From germline, CDR1 is SEHNR and CDR2 FQNEAQ (reference sequence). The V segment lost 1 base and the J segment 0 bases; nucleotides outside the gene matches: 6. The CDR3 sequence: CASSLGLGGGSYNEQFF. The CDR3 DNA sequence: TGTGCCAGCAGCTTAGGCCTGGGCGGGGGCTCCTACAATGAGCAGTTCTTC.

The rearrangement joins TRBV5-4 to TRBJ2-5; tentatively, D is TRBD2 (5 bases). Looked up from germline, CDR1 is SGHNT and CDR2 is YYREEE (reference sequence). The CDR3 extends over 15 amino acids. V dropped 0 bases and J dropped 0 bases, with 9 bases sitting between them. CDR3 sequence reads: CASSLGSGYQETQYF. CDR3 DNA sequence: TGTGCCAGCAGCTTGGGGAGCGGATACCAAGAGACCCAGTACTTC.

The rearrangement joins TRBV7-2 to TRBJ1-5; TRBD1 matches 8 bases. The trim removed 4 bases at V and 15 bases at J, leaving 11 bases unmatched. Germline V gene data show CDR1 as SGHTA and CDR2 as FQGNSA. The CDR3 loop spans 13 amino acids. The CDR3 loop is CASSSAGTGGRHF. CDR3 bases: TGTGCCAGCAGCTCCGCCGGGACAGGCGGACGGCATTTT.

The chain couples TRBV18 to TRBJ2-5; D unresolved. Trimming cost V 0 bases and J 2 bases, with 10 bases left between them. Germline V lookup: CDR1 KGHSH, CDR2 LQKENI. This CDR3 region has 15 residues. CDR3 sequence: CASSPPLDWQETQYF. In nucleotides, the CDR3 is TGTGCCAGCTCACCACCGCTAGACTGGCAAGAGACCCAGTACTTC.

The rearrangement joins TRBV10-3 to TRBJ2-7, with D tentatively TRBD1 (6 bases). The CDR3 contains 15 residues. Germline V lookup: CDR1 ENHRY, CDR2 SYGVKD. Trimming pared 4 bases from V and 0 bases from J, leaving 13 bases between. The CDR3 nucleotides read TGTGCCATCAGTGTCTACAGGGCCCCCTCCTACGAGCAGTACTTC. It encodes CAISVYRAPSYEQYF.

The CDR3 DNA follows: TGCAGCGTTGAAGGCGGGAGGGCCTACGAGCAGTACTTC. Translated, it gives CSVEGGRAYEQYF. V is TRBV29-1 and J is TRBJ2-7, with 9 bases fitting TRBD2. The CDR3 sequence is 13 residues long. V lost 1 base to trimming and J lost 2 bases; unmatched junction nucleotides: 0. Germline V lookup: CDR1 SQVTM, CDR2 ANQGSEA.

V usage is TRBV7-3 and J usage is TRBJ1-5; 10 positions match TRBD1. The CDR3 contains 15 residues. CDR1 and CDR2 (germline): SGHTA, FQGTGA. The J segment lost 7 bases and the V segment lost 0 bases, leaving 3 bases of the junction unmatched. The CDR3 sequence: CASSLTRQGAQPQHF. The DNA for the CDR3 is TGTGCCAGCAGCTTAACCCGACAGGGGGCCCAGCCCCAGCATTTT. Supplemented by reference TRBV7-3 and TRBJ1-5, the full variable domain reads GAGVSQTPSNKVTEKGKYVELRCDPISGHTALYWYRQSLGQGPEFLIYFQGTGAADDSGLPNDRFFAVRPEGSVSTLKIQRTERGDSAVYLCASSLTRQGAQPQHFGDGTRLSIL.

This chain links TRBV7-3 with TRBJ1-4; D ambiguous. Looked up from germline, CDR1 is SGHTA and CDR2 is FQGTGA. CDR3 length: 17 amino acids. V lost 1 base and J 6 bases, leaving 18 bases between the germline ends. CDR3 loop: CASSLIRERSLYEKLFF. The CDR3, as DNA: TGTGCCAGCAGCTTAATCCGGGAACGTAGTTTGTATGAAAAACTGTTTTTT.

The chain has TRBV6-5 and TRBJ1-5, with a tentative D call TRBD1 (5 bases). The CDR3 runs to 16 residues. V was trimmed by 2 bases and J by 2 bases, leaving 13 bases between them. Germline CDR1 reads MNHEY; CDR2 reads SVGAGI. The CDR3 DNA is TGTGCCAGCAGTTACCCGAAACAGGCTGGCAATCAGCCCCAGCATTTT. Translated, it gives CASSYPKQAGNQPQHF.

The chain joins TRBV2 to TRBJ2-3, with TRBD2 as a possible D gene (7 bases). The germline V gene has CDR1 SNHLY and CDR2 FYNNEI. This CDR3 spans 15 amino acids. Trimming left V 5 bases short and J 6 bases short, with 18 bases between. Here the CDR3 reads CASSSGRGSTDTQYF. CDR3 sequence (DNA): TGTGCCAGCAGTTCTGGGAGGGGGAGTACTGATACGCAGTATTTT.

The chain employs TRBV4-3 and TRBJ2-1, with TRBD2 identical over 9 bases. CDR1 and CDR2 (germline): LGHNA, YSLEER. Trimming took 1 base from V and 4 from J; bases not matched to a gene: 2. This CDR3 region has 15 residues. The chain's CDR3 is CASSQVSGGYNEQFF. The CDR3 region has the DNA TGCGCCAGCAGCCAAGTTAGCGGGGGATACAATGAGCAGTTCTTC.

The chain is built from TRBV7-9 and TRBJ1-3; 7 bases map to TRBD1. The V gene's germline CDR1 is SEHNR and CDR2 FQNEAQ (reference sequence). The CDR3 spans 16 residues. Trimming cost V 5 bases and J 0 bases; bases outside gene matches: 7. CDR3 in DNA: TGTGCCAGCAGCGCGGGACAGCCGAACTCTGGAAACACCATATATTTT. Residues: CASSAGQPNSGNTIYF.

This clone was seen a single time. The genes are TRBV5-1 and TRBJ1-2, with 7 nucleotides matching TRBD1. Per germline, CDR1 SGHRS and CDR2 YFSETQ. With V trimmed by 0 bases and J by 2 bases, 1 base remained unmatched. The CDR3 covers 14 residues. The CDR3 bases are TGCGCCAGCAGCTTGGAGGGACAGAACTATGGCTACACCTTC. Its protein is CASSLEGQNYGYTF.

In its sample, this clone was seen a few times. This chain uses TRBV5-1 with TRBJ2-2, with a possible D match to TRBD1 (6 bases). The CDR3 has 17 residues. Germline V gene data show CDR1 as SGHRS and CDR2 as YFSETQ. V shed 3 bases and J shed 6 bases, with 21 bases lying between them. In nucleotides, the CDR3 is TGCGCCAGCAGCTCAGGAATAGGACAGTTGCCCGCCGGGGAGCTGTTTTTT. It translates to CASSSGIGQLPAGELFF. The full variable domain, its missing parts supplied by reference TRBV5-1 and TRBJ2-2, is KAGVTQTPRYLIKTRGQQVTLSCSPISGHRSVSWYQQTPGQGLQFLFEYFSETQRNKGNFPGRFSGRQFSNSRSEMNVSTLELGDSALYLCASSSGIGQLPAGELFFGEGSRLTVL.

The chain is built from TRBV11-2 and TRBJ1-5; D is uncertain. This CDR3 has 13 amino acids. Trimming cost V 1 base and J 6 bases, with 7 bases left between them. From germline, CDR1 is SGHAT and CDR2 FQNNGV. CDR3 bases: TGTGCCAGCAGCTTAGGGGCGCCTCAGCCCCAGCATTTT. Its protein is CASSLGAPQPQHF.

This sequence joins TRBV2 and TRBJ2-7; D gene uncertain. The CDR3 covers 11 residues. Germline V gene data show CDR1 as SNHLY and CDR2 as FYNNEI. Trimming took off 6 bases at V and 1 base at J, with 4 bases between the two ends. CDR3 residues: CASRESYEQYF. CDR3 sequence (DNA): TGTGCCAGCAGGGAGTCCTACGAGCAGTACTTC.